This is a list of T cell receptor beta chains from one sample in a study of T cells after yellow fever vaccination. TCRdb re-analysed the 5' RACE reads in MiXCR, keeping a single row per CDR3 protein. The table has a few hundred thousand distinct CDR3 sequences, roughly 20% seen once; the top ten hold about a sixth. Specimen: PBMCs, collected before the yellow fever booster vaccination. These receptor sequences come from a man younger than 30 who received the YFV17D yellow fever vaccine. CDR3s include the opening cysteine and the closing phenylalanine or tryptophan. D genes are given only for firm matches. Only part of the rows carry a size: once, few, many, or a class if the clone is expanded.

v_call: TRBV5-1; clone_size: NA; j_call: TRBJ2-7; d_call: NA; cdr3_aa: CASSLATDNYEQYF; cdr3_nt: TGCGCCAGCAGCTTGGCTACTGACAACTACGAGCAGTACTTC
v_call: TRBV7-6; clone_size: NA; j_call: TRBJ1-1; d_call: NA; cdr3_aa: CASSPSVGAEAFF; cdr3_nt: TGTGCCAGCAGCCCGTCGGTAGGCGCTGAAGCTTTCTTT
v_call: TRBV29-1; clone_size: NA; j_call: TRBJ2-2; d_call: NA; cdr3_aa: CSAGGNTGELFF; cdr3_nt: TGCAGCGCTGGGGGGAACACCGGGGAGCTGTTTTTT
v_call: TRBV4-3; clone_size: few; j_call: TRBJ2-7; d_call: NA; cdr3_aa: CASSQALDRTYEQYF; cdr3_nt: TGCGCCAGCAGCCAAGCACTCGACAGGACCTACGAGCAGTACTTC
v_call: TRBV7-2; clone_size: many; j_call: TRBJ2-4; d_call: NA; cdr3_aa: CASSPYGTEKNIQYF; cdr3_nt: TGTGCCAGCAGCCCATACGGGACGGAGAAAAACATTCAGTACTTC
v_call: TRBV21-1; clone_size: NA; j_call: TRBJ2-7; d_call: NA; cdr3_aa: CASCGRAEEQYF; cdr3_nt: TGTGCCAGCTGTGGCAGGGCGGAAGAGCAGTACTTC
v_call: TRBV21-1; clone_size: few; j_call: TRBJ2-3; d_call: NA; cdr3_aa: CASSKVHSSPPDTQYF; cdr3_nt: TGTGCCAGCAGCAAAGTACACAGTTCACCCCCAGATACGCAGTATTTT
v_call: TRBV27; clone_size: NA; j_call: TRBJ1-1; d_call: NA; cdr3_aa: CASSVRILRGTNTEAFF; cdr3_nt: TGTGCCAGCAGCGTGCGGATATTACGGGGTACGAACACTGAAGCTTTCTTT
v_call: TRBV5-1; clone_size: few; j_call: TRBJ2-3; d_call: NA; cdr3_aa: CASSLYVSADTQYF; cdr3_nt: TGCGCCAGCAGCTTATACGTGTCGGCAGATACGCAGTATTTT
v_call: TRBV9; clone_size: few; j_call: TRBJ1-4; d_call: TRBD1; cdr3_aa: CASSSTGRAGEKLFF; cdr3_nt: TGTGCCAGCAGCTCGACAGGGCGGGCGGGTGAAAAACTGTTTTTT
v_call: TRBV12-3/TRBV12-4; clone_size: few; j_call: TRBJ2-1; d_call: TRBD2; cdr3_aa: CASSPRGGSGGTYNEQFF; cdr3_nt: TGTGCCAGCAGTCCACGTGGGGGTAGCGGGGGGACCTACAATGAGCAGTTCTTC
v_call: TRBV7-2; clone_size: NA; j_call: TRBJ2-1; d_call: NA; cdr3_aa: CASRRGRSYNEQFF; cdr3_nt: TGTGCCAGCAGACGGGGGCGCTCCTACAATGAGCAGTTCTTC
v_call: TRBV7-6; clone_size: few; j_call: TRBJ2-5; d_call: NA; cdr3_aa: CASSLVRAEIGTQYF; cdr3_nt: TGTGCCAGCAGCTTAGTTAGGGCAGAGATCGGGACCCAGTACTTC
v_call: TRBV5-1; clone_size: NA; j_call: TRBJ2-3; d_call: TRBD2; cdr3_aa: CASRLAASTDTQYF; cdr3_nt: TGCGCCAGTCGACTAGCGGCTAGCACAGATACGCAGTATTTT
v_call: TRBV29-1; clone_size: NA; j_call: TRBJ2-7; d_call: NA; cdr3_aa: CSVEGDGGDLSRQYF; cdr3_nt: TGCAGCGTTGAAGGTGATGGAGGGGACCTTTCTCGGCAGTACTTC
v_call: TRBV6-6; clone_size: many; j_call: TRBJ2-2; d_call: NA; cdr3_aa: CASSYSMETGELFF; cdr3_nt: TGTGCCAGCAGTTACTCGATGGAAACCGGGGAGCTGTTTTTT
v_call: TRBV4-1; clone_size: NA; j_call: TRBJ1-2; d_call: NA; cdr3_aa: CASRGPQTNYGYTF; cdr3_nt: TGCGCCAGCAGAGGCCCCCAGACTAACTATGGCTACACCTTC
v_call: TRBV5-5; clone_size: NA; j_call: TRBJ1-2; d_call: TRBD1; cdr3_aa: CASSLGTAPGGYTF; cdr3_nt: TGTGCCAGCAGCCTCGGGACAGCCCCTGGGGGCTACACCTTC
v_call: TRBV10-1; clone_size: NA; j_call: TRBJ2-3; d_call: TRBD2; cdr3_aa: CARIPQRENPDTQYF; cdr3_nt: TGCGCCAGGATCCCACAGCGGGAGAACCCAGATACGCAGTATTTT
v_call: TRBV7-2; clone_size: few; j_call: TRBJ1-6; d_call: NA; cdr3_aa: CASSLAQAVRRDSPLHF; cdr3_nt: TGTGCCAGCAGCTTAGCACAGGCAGTGAGGCGCGATTCACCCCTCCACTTT
v_call: TRBV7-6; clone_size: NA; j_call: TRBJ2-2; d_call: NA; cdr3_aa: CASSLEQSTGELFF; cdr3_nt: TGTGCCAGCAGCTTAGAGCAGAGCACCGGGGAGCTGTTTTTT
v_call: TRBV6-8; clone_size: few; j_call: TRBJ2-5; d_call: NA; cdr3_aa: CASSYCGRGKSAETQYF; cdr3_nt: TGTGCCAGCAGTTACTGCGGTCGGGGCAAATCGGCCGAGACCCAGTACTTC
v_call: TRBV6-5; clone_size: few; j_call: TRBJ2-1; d_call: TRBD2; cdr3_aa: CASSYAPRGAQFF; cdr3_nt: TGTGCCAGCAGTTATGCCCCGCGGGGGGCGCAGTTCTTC
v_call: TRBV10-1; clone_size: few; j_call: TRBJ1-3; d_call: NA; cdr3_aa: CASRDVCSGNTIYF; cdr3_nt: TGCGCCAGCAGGGATGTCTGCTCTGGAAACACCATATATTTT
v_call: TRBV4-3; clone_size: NA; j_call: TRBJ2-7; d_call: NA; cdr3_aa: CASSQDTTPSHYEQYF; cdr3_nt: TGCGCCAGCAGCCAAGATACTACCCCGTCCCATTACGAGCAGTACTTC
v_call: TRBV20-1; clone_size: NA; j_call: TRBJ1-2; d_call: NA; cdr3_aa: CSARVRRGYTF; cdr3_nt: TGCAGTGCTAGAGTAAGGAGGGGCTACACCTTC
v_call: TRBV28; clone_size: NA; j_call: TRBJ1-3; d_call: NA; cdr3_aa: CASSLEYSSGNTIYF; cdr3_nt: TGTGCCAGCAGTTTAGAATATAGCTCTGGAAACACCATATATTTT
v_call: TRBV10-3; clone_size: many; j_call: TRBJ2-5; d_call: TRBD2; cdr3_aa: CAISEASGLSATQYF; cdr3_nt: TGTGCCATCAGTGAGGCTAGCGGATTATCAGCGACCCAGTACTTC
v_call: TRBV10-3; clone_size: few; j_call: TRBJ2-1; d_call: NA; cdr3_aa: CAVQTGPAYNEQFF; cdr3_nt: TGTGCCGTTCAGACGGGACCTGCCTACAATGAGCAGTTCTTC
v_call: TRBV7-9; clone_size: few; j_call: TRBJ2-3; d_call: TRBD1; cdr3_aa: CASSLGTVRTDTQYF; cdr3_nt: TGTGCCAGCAGCTTGGGGACAGTTAGGACAGATACGCAGTATTTT
v_call: TRBV2; clone_size: many; j_call: TRBJ1-2; d_call: NA; cdr3_aa: CASSENGYGYTF; cdr3_nt: TGTGCCAGCAGTGAGAATGGTTATGGCTACACCTTC
v_call: TRBV4-1; clone_size: NA; j_call: TRBJ2-4; d_call: NA; cdr3_aa: CASSPEGGGRSKNIQYF; cdr3_nt: TGCGCCAGCAGCCCGGAGGGGGGGGGCCGATCCAAAAACATTCAGTACTTC
v_call: TRBV29-1; clone_size: few; j_call: TRBJ2-3; d_call: NA; cdr3_aa: CSVERSFSDTQYF; cdr3_nt: TGCAGCGTTGAACGGTCGTTTAGTGATACGCAGTATTTT
v_call: TRBV5-5; clone_size: once; j_call: TRBJ1-2; d_call: TRBD1; cdr3_aa: CASSSTGQGGFYGYTF; cdr3_nt: TGTGCCAGCAGCTCTACTGGACAGGGGGGGTTTTATGGCTACACCTTC
v_call: TRBV20-1; clone_size: NA; j_call: TRBJ1-3; d_call: NA; cdr3_aa: CSARAGFSGNTIYF; cdr3_nt: TGCAGTGCTAGAGCAGGGTTCTCTGGAAACACCATATATTTT
v_call: TRBV10-3; clone_size: NA; j_call: TRBJ1-2; d_call: NA; cdr3_aa: CAISESTAANYGYTF; cdr3_nt: TGTGCCATCAGTGAGTCGACAGCGGCTAACTATGGCTACACCTTC
v_call: TRBV7-9; clone_size: few; j_call: TRBJ1-2; d_call: NA; cdr3_aa: CASSPEGGGILSGYTF; cdr3_nt: TGTGCCAGCAGCCCGGAAGGGGGGGGAATTTTGTCTGGCTACACCTTC
v_call: TRBV5-1; clone_size: few; j_call: TRBJ2-3; d_call: TRBD1; cdr3_aa: CASSPGTGTSSDTQYF; cdr3_nt: TGCGCCAGCAGCCCGGGGACAGGGACCTCGTCAGATACGCAGTATTTT
v_call: TRBV4-1; clone_size: NA; j_call: TRBJ1-2; d_call: TRBD1; cdr3_aa: CASSQPDREAYGYTF; cdr3_nt: TGCGCCAGCAGCCAGCCGGACAGGGAGGCCTATGGCTACACCTTC
v_call: TRBV7-9; clone_size: few; j_call: TRBJ2-4; d_call: TRBD1; cdr3_aa: CASSHLDREDIQYF; cdr3_nt: TGTGCCAGCAGCCACCTTGACAGGGAAGACATTCAGTACTTC
v_call: TRBV12-3/TRBV12-4; clone_size: NA; j_call: TRBJ2-3; d_call: NA; cdr3_aa: CASRGGLSSTDTQYF; cdr3_nt: TGTGCCAGCAGGGGGGGACTCTCTAGCACAGATACGCAGTATTTT
v_call: TRBV20-1; clone_size: NA; j_call: TRBJ2-7; d_call: NA; cdr3_aa: CSAAGVYEQYF; cdr3_nt: TGCAGTGCAGCAGGGGTCTACGAGCAGTACTTC
v_call: TRBV5-1; clone_size: NA; j_call: TRBJ1-1; d_call: NA; cdr3_aa: CASSLSVGTEAFF; cdr3_nt: TGCGCCAGCAGCTTGTCCGTGGGCACTGAAGCTTTCTTT
v_call: TRBV6-5; clone_size: few; j_call: TRBJ2-3; d_call: TRBD2; cdr3_aa: CVRGGGGADTQYF; cdr3_nt: TGTGTTCGCGGTGGCGGGGGAGCAGATACGCAGTATTTT
v_call: TRBV2; clone_size: few; j_call: TRBJ1-5; d_call: TRBD1; cdr3_aa: CASGVGTGVINQPQHF; cdr3_nt: TGTGCCAGCGGGGTTGGGACAGGGGTAATCAATCAGCCCCAGCATTTT
v_call: TRBV5-1; clone_size: few; j_call: TRBJ1-6; d_call: TRBD1; cdr3_aa: CASSGDRGNSPLHF; cdr3_nt: TGCGCCAGCAGCGGGGACAGGGGGAATTCACCCCTCCACTTT
v_call: TRBV27; clone_size: few; j_call: TRBJ2-3; d_call: NA; cdr3_aa: CASSLSRGHTQYF; cdr3_nt: TGTGCCAGCAGTTTATCACGGGGCCATACGCAGTATTTT
v_call: TRBV14; clone_size: NA; j_call: TRBJ1-1; d_call: NA; cdr3_aa: CASSGGALDTEAFF; cdr3_nt: TGTGCCAGCAGCGGGGGGGCACTGGACACTGAAGCTTTCTTT
v_call: TRBV7-2; clone_size: NA; j_call: TRBJ2-5; d_call: NA; cdr3_aa: CASSWPGVKTQYF; cdr3_nt: TGTGCCAGCAGCTGGCCCGGGGTAAAGACCCAGTACTTC
v_call: TRBV20-1; clone_size: many; j_call: TRBJ2-1; d_call: NA; cdr3_aa: CSARGGPSENEQFF; cdr3_nt: TGCAGTGCTAGGGGGGGCCCCTCGGAGAATGAGCAGTTCTTC
v_call: TRBV5-5; clone_size: NA; j_call: TRBJ1-4; d_call: NA; cdr3_aa: CASSPGQLSTNEKLFF; cdr3_nt: TGTGCCAGCAGCCCGGGACAACTCTCAACTAATGAAAAACTGTTTTTT
v_call: TRBV20-1; clone_size: few; j_call: TRBJ1-6; d_call: NA; cdr3_aa: CSASFLGARNSPLHF; cdr3_nt: TGCAGTGCTAGTTTTCTGGGGGCGAGAAATTCACCCCTCCACTTT
v_call: TRBV5-4; clone_size: few; j_call: TRBJ2-3; d_call: TRBD2; cdr3_aa: CASSQGSGAPRDF; cdr3_nt: TGCGCCAGCAGCCAGGGTAGCGGGGCTCCACGCGATTTT
v_call: TRBV18; clone_size: few; j_call: TRBJ2-2; d_call: NA; cdr3_aa: CASSVIEGSGTGELFF; cdr3_nt: TGTGCCAGCTCTGTAATTGAAGGGTCCGGGACCGGGGAGCTGTTTTTT
v_call: TRBV20-1; clone_size: NA; j_call: TRBJ2-1; d_call: TRBD2; cdr3_aa: CSAMSGGASYEQFF; cdr3_nt: TGCAGTGCTATGAGCGGGGGGGCCTCGTATGAGCAGTTCTTC